This T cell receptor beta chain comes out of a study of blood T cell repertoires in COVID-19. Study-level background: Sites in the United States, Italy and Spain provided acute and convalescent COVID-19 samples.

Participants were aged roughly 18 to 89 years, lived in 24 US areas, and enrolled virtually. Which cohort a participant joined came from the clinical history participants gave. This CDR3 contains 15 residues. Deletions cut 5 bases from V and 6 bases from J, with 14 bases between. Per germline, CDR1 MRHNA and CDR2 SNTAGT. Generated by immunoSEQ multiplex PCR, the TCRdb table keeps only in-frame clones and is missing some. The repertoire holds around 180,000 clones, around 80% seen once, with approximately 16% in the top ten. The receptor comes from a woman between 50 and 59 years old with acute COVID-19. The chain links TRBV6-4 to TRBJ1-6, with D possibly matching TRBD1 (5 bases). The sequencing sample was made of PBMCs or T cells enriched from blood (not recorded which). The CDR3 DNA reads TGTGCCAGCAGTTCCTCGGCAGGGTCTAATTCACCCCTCCACTTT. Translated: CASSSSAGSNSPLHF.